These 6 T cell receptor beta chains originate from one sample sequenced in a study of blood T cell repertoires in COVID-19. This table comes from immunoSEQ multiplex PCR, and its TCRdb copy is limited to in-frame clones, with some not included. The table records over 300,000 clones, more than 80% of them present only once. Sequencing input: peripheral blood. These receptors all come from a man aged 35 to 55 with acute or convalescent COVID-19.

V is TRBV6-5 and J is TRBJ1-2; D gene ambiguous. Germline V gives CDR1 MNHEY, CDR2 SVGAGI. The CDR3 runs to 15 residues. V shed 8 bases and J shed 0 bases, with 16 bases lying between them. This CDR3 is CASRPGLTSNYGYTF. Written as DNA, the CDR3 is TGTGCCAGCCGCCCGGGTCTGACTTCTAACTATGGCTACACCTTC.

The chain recombines TRBV5-6 with TRBJ2-2; maybe TRBD1 (6 bases). The V end lost 1 base, the J end lost 1 base, and 11 bases lay between the germline ends. Germline assignment: CDR1 SGHDT and CDR2 YYEEEE. The CDR3 is 16 residues long. CDR3 sequence: CASSLISGQNTGELFF. CDR3 coding DNA: TGTGCCAGCAGCTTGATCTCGGGACAGAACACCGGGGAGCTGTTTTTT.

This chain uses TRBV7-2 with TRBJ2-3; D may be TRBD2 (6 bases). Germline V gene sequence: CDR1 SGHTA, CDR2 FQGNSA. Trimming took off 7 bases at V and 2 bases at J, with 16 bases between the two ends. The CDR3 covers 15 residues. The CDR3 loop reads CASTIGGPNTDTQYF. CDR3 in DNA: TGTGCCAGCACCATAGGAGGGCCCAACACAGATACGCAGTATTTT.

This sequence joins TRBV2 and TRBJ1-1; possible D gene TRBD1, 6 bases. V lost 6 bases to trimming and J lost 4 bases, with 21 bases between them. Germline V gene data show CDR1 as SNHLY and CDR2 as FYNNEI. The CDR3 length is 16 residues. In nucleotides, the CDR3 is TGTGCCAGCAGATACTTAACCAGGGGCCCGGGCACTGAAGCTTTCTTT. Translation gives CASRYLTRGPGTEAFF.

The V and J genes are TRBV7-2 and TRBJ2-1; D is uncertain. Trimming removed 2 bases from V and 8 bases from J, with 10 bases in between. This CDR3 is 13 amino acids long. The V gene's germline CDR1 is SGHTA and CDR2 FQGNSA. CDR3 DNA: TGTGCCAGCAGCTTATTGGTGGCCGATGAGCAGTTCTTC. Protein product: CASSLLVADEQFF.

This clone was picked up one time. The genes are TRBV6-6 and TRBJ2-2, with 7 bases matching TRBD1. The CDR3 runs to 20 residues. V lost 6 bases to trimming and J lost 0 bases; unmatched junction nucleotides: 19. From germline, CDR1 is MNHNY and CDR2 SVGAGI (reference sequence). The CDR3 DNA sequence: TGTGCCAGCAGCAGGACAGGATACACCTCCTTGACCTCGAACACCGGGGAGCTGTTTTTT. Protein sequence: CASSRTGYTSLTSNTGELFF.